The present T cell receptor beta chain was sequenced within a study of cytomegalovirus exposure and HLA in healthy donors. Study outcomes and limitations: With high specificity and sensitivity, the classifier reportedly diagnosed cytomegalovirus status. Specificity for CMV antigens was confirmed in vitro for three of the CMV-associated chains.

Of note for this clone: The antigen is unknown.

The CDR3 runs 13 residues. Trimming stripped 4 bases from V and 4 bases from J, with 10 bases between. The germline gives CDR1 MDHEN, CDR2 SYDVKM. Although they were nominally healthy when sampled, donors likely had unrecorded immune exposures. Amplification used 60 Vbeta primers and 13 Jbeta primers. Per the authors' pipeline: Later analysis identified roughly 84 million unique TCR beta chains, around 10 million shared. Only in-frame clones appear in the TCRdb table, and some are missing; sequencing was by immunoSEQ multiplex PCR. The V and J calls and clone size come from that table; D and trimming were worked out from the DNA. This sample yields fewer than 200,000 clones, of which 60% to 80% are seen a single time; roughly 6% belongs to the top ten.

The rearrangement links TRBV28 to TRBJ1-2; D unresolved. This clonotype was obtained from a man aged 35 to 55 in good health and CMV-seropositive. Sequencing was done on a sample of PBMCs. CDR3 DNA: TGTGCCAGCAGTTCGGGGATGGGCTATGGCTACACCTTC. Protein sequence: CASSSGMGYGYTF.